This T cell receptor beta chain was found in a study of shared T cell receptors in the human thymus. Produced via immunoSEQ multiplex PCR; TCRdb's table is partial and in-frame only. The data hold hundreds of thousands of clones, with more than 70% observed a single time. This clone was observed once. CDR3 size: 14 residues. The germline V gene has CDR1 SEHNR and CDR2 FQNEAQ (reference sequence). With 5 bases removed from V and 7 bases from J, the gap between germline ends came to 14 bases. These data were also filed under a second study, of human thymus T cells. As reported in that work: Immunologically healthy infants in Finland undergoing congenital heart defect surgery were the donors. Surgeons resected thymus tissue during corrective heart surgery. Thymic and blood repertoires appeared to carry a bias in their V and J gene usage. What related research reported was that thymic repertoires overlapped highly among unrelated individuals.

The chain employs TRBV7-9 and TRBJ1-4; maybe TRBD1 (6 bases). The receptor was isolated from a boy in the first two years of life with a congenital heart defect. Sequencing was performed on thymocytes. Written as DNA, the CDR3 is TGTGCCAGCAGCCGGAGAGGGGGAACTGAAAAACTGTTTTTT. It specifies CASSRRGGTEKLFF.